The following is a TCR beta chain sequence with its context. Antigen unknown. The data were taken from a study of cytomegalovirus exposure and HLA in healthy donors. Study context: In an early release, HLA-typed donors contributed some 80 million unique TCR sequences. Most genotyped donors, roughly 83% of about 430, had Caucasian-associated genetic ancestry.

Study results and caveats: Later genetic work tied a missense DCLRE1C variant to beta-chain V and J trimming.

The PCR was carried out with 60 Vbeta primers and 13 Jbeta primers. Produced via immunoSEQ multiplex PCR; TCRdb's table is partial and in-frame only. The data show 85,000 to 130,000 clones, 78% seen once. The length of the CDR3 is 17 residues. V lost 0 bases and J lost 3, with 15 bases in between. From germline, CDR1 is SGHRS and CDR2 YFSETQ. The source is a woman aged 35 to 49 in good health and CMV-seronegative. The gene calls are TRBV5-1 and TRBJ1-4, with D perhaps matching TRBD1 (5 bases). Source material: PBMCs. Written as DNA, the CDR3 is TGCGCCAGCAGCTTGGATGGCAGGGCCGGGCCTAATGAAAAACTGTTTTTT. Translated: CASSLDGRAGPNEKLFF. Full variable domain (missing parts from reference TRBV5-1 and TRBJ1-4): KAGVTQTPRYLIKTRGQQVTLSCSPISGHRSVSWYQQTPGQGLQFLFEYFSETQRNKGNFPGRFSGRQFSNSRSEMNVSTLELGDSALYLCASSLDGRAGPNEKLFFGSGTQLSVL.